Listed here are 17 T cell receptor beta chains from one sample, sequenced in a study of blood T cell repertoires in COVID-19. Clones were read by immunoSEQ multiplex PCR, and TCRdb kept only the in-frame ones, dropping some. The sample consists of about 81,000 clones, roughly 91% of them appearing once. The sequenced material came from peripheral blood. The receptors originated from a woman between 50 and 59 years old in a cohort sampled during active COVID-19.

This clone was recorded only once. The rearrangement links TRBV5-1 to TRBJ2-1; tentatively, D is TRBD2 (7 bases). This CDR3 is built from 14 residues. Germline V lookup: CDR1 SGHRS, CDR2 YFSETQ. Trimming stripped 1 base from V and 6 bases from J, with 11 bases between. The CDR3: CASSLTRGGNEQFF. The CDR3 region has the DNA TGCGCCAGCAGCTTGACTAGGGGGGGCAATGAGCAGTTCTTC.

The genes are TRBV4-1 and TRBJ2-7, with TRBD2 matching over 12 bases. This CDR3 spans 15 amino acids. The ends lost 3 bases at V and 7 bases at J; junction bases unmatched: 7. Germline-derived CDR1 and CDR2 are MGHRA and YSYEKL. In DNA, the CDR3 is TGCGCCAGCAGCCAGACGCCGGGACTAGCGGGTGAGCAGTACTTC. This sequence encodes CASSQTPGLAGEQYF.

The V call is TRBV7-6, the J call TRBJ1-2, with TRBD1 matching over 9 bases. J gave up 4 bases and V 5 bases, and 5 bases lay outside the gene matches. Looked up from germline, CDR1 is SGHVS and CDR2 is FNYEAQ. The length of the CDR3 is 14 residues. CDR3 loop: CASSPGTGTYGYTF. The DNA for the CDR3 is TGTGCCAGCAGCCCAGGGACAGGGACCTATGGCTACACCTTC.

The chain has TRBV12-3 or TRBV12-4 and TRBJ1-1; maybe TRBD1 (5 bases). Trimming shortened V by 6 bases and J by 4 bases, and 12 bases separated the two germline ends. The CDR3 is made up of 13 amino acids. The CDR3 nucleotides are TGTGCCAGCAGGATAGGAGGGGCCACTGAAGCTTTCTTT. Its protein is CASRIGGATEAFF.

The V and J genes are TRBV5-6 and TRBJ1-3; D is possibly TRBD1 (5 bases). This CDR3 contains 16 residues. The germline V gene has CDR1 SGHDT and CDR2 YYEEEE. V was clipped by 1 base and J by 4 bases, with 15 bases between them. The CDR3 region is CASSLWGVVSGNTIYF. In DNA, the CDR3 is TGTGCCAGCAGCTTGTGGGGGGTTGTCTCCGGAAACACCATATATTTT. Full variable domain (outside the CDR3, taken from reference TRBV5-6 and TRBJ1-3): DAGVTQSPTHLIKTRGQQVTLRCSPKSGHDTVSWYQQALGQGPQFIFQYYEEEERQRGNFPDRFSGHQFPNYSSELNVNALLLGDSALYLCASSLWGVVSGNTIYFGEGSWLTVV.

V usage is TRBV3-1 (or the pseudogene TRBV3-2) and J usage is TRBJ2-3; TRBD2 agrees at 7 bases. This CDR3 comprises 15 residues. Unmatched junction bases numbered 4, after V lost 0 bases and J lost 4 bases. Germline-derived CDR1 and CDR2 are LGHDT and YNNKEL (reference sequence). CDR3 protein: CASSQDPAGSDTQYF. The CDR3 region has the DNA TGTGCCAGCAGCCAAGACCCAGCGGGGTCAGATACGCAGTATTTT.

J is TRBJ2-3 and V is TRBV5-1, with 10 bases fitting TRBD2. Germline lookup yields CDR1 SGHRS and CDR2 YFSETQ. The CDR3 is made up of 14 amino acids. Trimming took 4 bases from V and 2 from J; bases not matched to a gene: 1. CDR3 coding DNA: TGCGCCAGCAGCCTAGCGGGAGACACAGATACGCAGTATTTT. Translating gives CASSLAGDTDTQYF. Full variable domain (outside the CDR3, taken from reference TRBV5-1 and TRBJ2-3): KAGVTQTPRYLIKTRGQQVTLSCSPISGHRSVSWYQQTPGQGLQFLFEYFSETQRNKGNFPGRFSGRQFSNSRSEMNVSTLELGDSALYLCASSLAGDTDTQYFGPGTRLTVL.

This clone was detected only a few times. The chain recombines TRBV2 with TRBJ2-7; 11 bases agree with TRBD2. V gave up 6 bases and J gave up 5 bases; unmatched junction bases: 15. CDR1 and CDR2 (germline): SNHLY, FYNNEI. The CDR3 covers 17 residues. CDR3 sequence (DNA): TGTGCCAGCAGGCGCCCCTTAGCGGGAGGGCTTATGGACGAGCAGTACTTC. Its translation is CASRRPLAGGLMDEQYF.

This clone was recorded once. The DNA of the CDR3 is TGTGCCAGCAGCCAAGTCGGAGCAAAACTGTTTTTT. It codes for CASSQVGAKLFF. The chain couples TRBV3-1 (or the pseudogene TRBV3-2) to TRBJ1-4, with D unclear. V was pared by 1 base and J by 10 bases, with 7 bases between. In germline, CDR1 is LGHDT, CDR2 YNNKEL (reference sequence). The CDR3 has 12 amino acids.

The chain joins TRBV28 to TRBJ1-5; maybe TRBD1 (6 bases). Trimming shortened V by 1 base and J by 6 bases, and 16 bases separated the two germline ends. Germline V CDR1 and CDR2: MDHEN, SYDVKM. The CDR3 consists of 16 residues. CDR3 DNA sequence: TGTGCCAGCAGTTTATCTCTTTCGGGGGGCGGTCAGCCCCAGCATTTT. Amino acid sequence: CASSLSLSGGGQPQHF.

For the CDR3, the DNA is TGCGCCAGCAGCCAAGATCCACCGGCGGGGGCGGTCGAAAAACTGTTTTTT. Amino acids: CASSQDPPAGAVEKLFF. The genes are TRBV4-1 and TRBJ1-4; TRBD1 might be the D (6 bases). Deletions cut 0 bases from V and 8 bases from J, with 19 bases between. This CDR3 contains 17 residues. CDR1 and CDR2 (germline): MGHRA, YSYEKL.

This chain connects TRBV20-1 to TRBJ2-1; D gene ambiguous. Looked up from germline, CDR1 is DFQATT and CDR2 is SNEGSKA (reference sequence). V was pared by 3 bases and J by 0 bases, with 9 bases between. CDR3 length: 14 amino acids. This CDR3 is CSASTTGSYNEQFF. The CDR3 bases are TGCAGTGCTAGTACGACTGGCTCCTACAATGAGCAGTTCTTC.

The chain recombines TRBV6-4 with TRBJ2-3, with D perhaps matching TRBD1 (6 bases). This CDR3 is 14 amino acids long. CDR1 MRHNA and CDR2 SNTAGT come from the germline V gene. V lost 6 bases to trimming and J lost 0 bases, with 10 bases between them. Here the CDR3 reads CASSPQGSTDTQYF. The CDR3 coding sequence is TGTGCCAGCAGCCCACAGGGAAGCACAGATACGCAGTATTTT.

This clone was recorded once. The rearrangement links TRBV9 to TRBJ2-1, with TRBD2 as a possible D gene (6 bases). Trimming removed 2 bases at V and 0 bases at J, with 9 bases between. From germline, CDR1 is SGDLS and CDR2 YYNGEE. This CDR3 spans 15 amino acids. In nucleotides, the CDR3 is TGTGCCAGCAGCGTGCGGGGATCCTCCTACAATGAGCAGTTCTTC. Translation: CASSVRGSSYNEQFF.

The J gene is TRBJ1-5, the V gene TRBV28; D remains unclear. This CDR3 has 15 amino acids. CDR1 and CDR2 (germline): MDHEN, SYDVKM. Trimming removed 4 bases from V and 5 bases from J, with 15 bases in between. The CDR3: CASSSGFPGDQPQHF. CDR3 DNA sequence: TGTGCCAGCAGTTCCGGTTTCCCCGGGGATCAGCCCCAGCATTTT.

CDR3 nucleotide sequence: TGTGCCAGCTCACCATCTCAGGCGAACACTGAAGCTTTCTTT. Its protein product is CASSPSQANTEAFF. The chain couples TRBV18 to TRBJ1-1; the D is unclear. Trimming left V 2 bases short and J 1 base short, with 8 bases between. This CDR3 has 14 amino acids. Germline CDR1 KGHSH, CDR2 LQKENI.

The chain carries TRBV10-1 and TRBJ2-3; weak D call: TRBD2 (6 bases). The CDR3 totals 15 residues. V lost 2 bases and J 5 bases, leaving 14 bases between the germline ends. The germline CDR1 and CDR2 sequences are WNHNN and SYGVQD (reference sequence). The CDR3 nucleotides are TGCGCCAGCAGTGAGGCCGGGAGCCTGTTAGATACGCAGTATTTT. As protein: CASSEAGSLLDTQYF.